The clone carrying this TCR beta chain was detected only a few times. The sample is drawn from a study of T cells in Graves' hyperthyroidism and ophthalmopathy. TCR beta CDR3 regions were amplified from RNA transcripts. First-round RT-PCR targeting the TCR CDR3 was performed with the HTBI primer set. A single record per CDR3 protein comes from TCRdb applying MiXCR to the multiplex PCR reads. The sample lists a few hundred thousand distinct CDR3 sequences; roughly 19% were seen once. J gave up 8 bases and V 3 bases, and 11 bases lay outside the gene matches. This CDR3 comprises 16 residues. Germline lookup yields CDR1 SGDLS and CDR2 YYNGEE.

The V call is TRBV9, the J call TRBJ2-2, with 9 bases matching TRBD2. This TCR came from a woman aged 18-30 years with Graves' hyperthyroidism. The sequenced sample was blood. The CDR3 is CASSASGTSSAGELFF. CDR3 sequence (DNA): TGTGCCAGCAGCGCATCCGGGACTAGCTCGGCGGGGGAGCTGTTTTTT.